The T cell receptor (beta chain) under discussion was sequenced for a study of T cells after posttransplantation cyclophosphamide. The CDR3 is 20 amino acids. Germline CDR1 is MGHDK and CDR2 is SYGVNS. The V and J ends lost 0 bases and 0 bases respectively, with 18 bases between them. The data were produced by immunoSEQ multiplex PCR, yet TCRdb's version contains in-frame clones alone and is incomplete. The sample offers about 7,900 clones and no singletons, the top ten holding approximately 6.5%. Cyclophosphamide on days +3 and +4 followed busulfan-fludarabine conditioning and a marrow graft. A remark on this clone: Its matching antigen is unknown.

Overall study findings and caveats: Donor-recipient repertoire similarity was low at 1-2 months, rising over year one. Tissue-infiltrating T cells from skin or gut overlapped little with blood T cells.

Material: PBMCs, obtained after an allogeneic stem cell transplant with post-transplant cyclophosphamide. The TCR sequence derives from a male patient aged 25 to 39 who received an allogeneic stem cell transplant from an unrelated donor, was CMV-positive, and had acute and chronic GVHD. Some T cells may have originated in the graft donor. V usage is TRBV25-1 and J usage is TRBJ1-6; D is ambiguous. CDR3: CASSEYFAGGLDSYNSPLHF. The CDR3 bases are TGTGCCAGCAGTGAATATTTTGCGGGAGGATTGGACTCCTATAATTCACCCCTCCACTTT.